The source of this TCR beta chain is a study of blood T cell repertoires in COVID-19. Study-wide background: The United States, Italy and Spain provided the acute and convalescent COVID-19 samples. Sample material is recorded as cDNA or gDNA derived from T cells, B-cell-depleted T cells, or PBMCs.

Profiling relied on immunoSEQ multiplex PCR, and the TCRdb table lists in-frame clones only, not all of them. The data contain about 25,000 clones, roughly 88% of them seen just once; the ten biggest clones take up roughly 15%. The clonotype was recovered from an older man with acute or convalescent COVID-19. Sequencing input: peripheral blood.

The CDR3: CASSRTGEGYEQYF. CDR3 nucleotide sequence: TGTGCCAGCAGCAGGACAGGGGAAGGCTACGAGCAGTACTTC. The genes are TRBV7-6 and TRBJ2-7; 9 nucleotides agree with TRBD1. The CDR3 extends over 14 amino acids. Germline V CDR1 and CDR2: SGHVS, FNYEAQ. Trimming removed 5 bases from V and 3 bases from J; junction bases left unmatched: 5.